This paragraph reports one TCR beta chain. The sample comes from a study of blood T cell repertoires in COVID-19. Unmatched junction bases numbered 7, after V lost 6 bases and J lost 6 bases. CDR1 is MDHEN, CDR2 SYDVKM, per germline. There are 13 residues in the CDR3. Here immunoSEQ multiplex PCR was the method, and the copy in TCRdb shows in-frame clones only, minus some. The sample lists about 190,000 clones, around 85% seen once, with 3.2% in the top ten. The sample was PBMCs or T cells enriched from blood (not recorded which). The origin of this receptor is a woman in her 30s who had recovered from COVID-19. The V gene is TRBV28, the J gene TRBJ1-2; TRBD1 aligns across 7 bases. CDR3 residues: CASRETGVDGYTF. Here the CDR3 DNA reads TGTGCCAGCAGAGAAACAGGGGTAGATGGCTACACCTTC.